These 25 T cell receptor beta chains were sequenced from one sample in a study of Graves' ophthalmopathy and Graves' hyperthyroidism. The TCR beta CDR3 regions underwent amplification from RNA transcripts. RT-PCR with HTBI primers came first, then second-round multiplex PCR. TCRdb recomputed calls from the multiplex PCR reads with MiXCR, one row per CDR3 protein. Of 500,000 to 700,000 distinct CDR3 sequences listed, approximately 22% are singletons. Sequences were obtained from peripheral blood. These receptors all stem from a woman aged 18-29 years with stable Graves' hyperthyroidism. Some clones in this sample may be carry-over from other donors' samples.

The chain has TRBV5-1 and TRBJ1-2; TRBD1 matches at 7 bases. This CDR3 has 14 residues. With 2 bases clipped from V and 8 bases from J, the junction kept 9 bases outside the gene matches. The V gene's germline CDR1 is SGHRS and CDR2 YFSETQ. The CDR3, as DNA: TGCGCCAGCAGCTTACCGGGGACAGACCGGGGCTACACCTTC. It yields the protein CASSLPGTDRGYTF.

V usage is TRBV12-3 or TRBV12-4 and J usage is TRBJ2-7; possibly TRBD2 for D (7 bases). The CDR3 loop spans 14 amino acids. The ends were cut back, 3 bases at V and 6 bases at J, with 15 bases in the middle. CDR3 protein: CASSFVGGALEQYF. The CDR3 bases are TGTGCCAGCAGTTTTGTGGGGGGGGCCCTCGAGCAGTACTTC.

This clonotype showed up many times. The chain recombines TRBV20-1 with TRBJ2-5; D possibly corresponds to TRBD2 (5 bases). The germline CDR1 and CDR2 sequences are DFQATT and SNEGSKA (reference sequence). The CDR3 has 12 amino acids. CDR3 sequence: CSLSLAEETQYF. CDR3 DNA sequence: TGCAGCCTCTCCCTAGCAGAAGAGACCCAGTACTTC.

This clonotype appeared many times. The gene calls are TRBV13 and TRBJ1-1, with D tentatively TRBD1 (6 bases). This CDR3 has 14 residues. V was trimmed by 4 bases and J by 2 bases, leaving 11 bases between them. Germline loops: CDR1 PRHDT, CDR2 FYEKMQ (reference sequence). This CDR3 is CASSSRGNNTEAFF. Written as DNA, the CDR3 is TGTGCCAGCAGCTCCAGGGGCAACAACACTGAAGCTTTCTTT.

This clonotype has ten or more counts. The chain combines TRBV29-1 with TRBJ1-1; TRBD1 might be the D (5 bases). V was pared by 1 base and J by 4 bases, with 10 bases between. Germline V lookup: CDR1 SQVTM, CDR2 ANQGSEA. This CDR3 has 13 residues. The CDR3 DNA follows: TGCAGCGTTGAAGGGGGCTCGAGCACTGAAGCTTTCTTT. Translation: CSVEGGSSTEAFF.

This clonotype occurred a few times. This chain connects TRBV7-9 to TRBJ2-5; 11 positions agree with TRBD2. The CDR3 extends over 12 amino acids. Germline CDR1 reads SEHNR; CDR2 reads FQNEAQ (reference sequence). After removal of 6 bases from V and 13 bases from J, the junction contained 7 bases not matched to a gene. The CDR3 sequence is CASSLLAGAPYF. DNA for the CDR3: TGTGCCAGCAGTTTACTAGCGGGGGCCCCGTACTTC.

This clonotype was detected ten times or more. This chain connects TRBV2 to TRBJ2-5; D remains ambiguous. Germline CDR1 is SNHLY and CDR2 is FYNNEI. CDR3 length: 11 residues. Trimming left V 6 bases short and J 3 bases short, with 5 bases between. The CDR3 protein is CASSGEETQYF. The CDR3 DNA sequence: TGTGCCAGCAGCGGCGAAGAGACCCAGTACTTC.

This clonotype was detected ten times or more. CDR3 DNA: TGTGCCTGGAGTGTAGACAGCTATGGCTACACCTTC. Translation: CAWSVDSYGYTF. The chain combines TRBV30 with TRBJ1-2; TRBD1 might be the D (5 bases). The V end lost 0 bases, the J end lost 4 bases, and 6 bases lay between the germline ends. From germline, CDR1 is GTSNPN and CDR2 SVGIG (reference sequence). The CDR3 has 12 amino acids.

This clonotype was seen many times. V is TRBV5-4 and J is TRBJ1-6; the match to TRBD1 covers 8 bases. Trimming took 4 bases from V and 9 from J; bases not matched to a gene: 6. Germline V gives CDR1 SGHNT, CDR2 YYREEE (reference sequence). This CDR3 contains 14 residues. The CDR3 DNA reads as TGTGCCAGCAGCCAAACAGGGGGGATTTCACCCCTCCACTTT. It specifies CASSQTGGISPLHF.

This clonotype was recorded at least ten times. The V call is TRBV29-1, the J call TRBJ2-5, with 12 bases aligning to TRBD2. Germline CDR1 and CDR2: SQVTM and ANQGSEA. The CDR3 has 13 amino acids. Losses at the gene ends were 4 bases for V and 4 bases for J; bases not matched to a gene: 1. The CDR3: CSVGLAGVETQYF. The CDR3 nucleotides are TGCAGCGTTGGACTAGCGGGAGTAGAGACCCAGTACTTC.

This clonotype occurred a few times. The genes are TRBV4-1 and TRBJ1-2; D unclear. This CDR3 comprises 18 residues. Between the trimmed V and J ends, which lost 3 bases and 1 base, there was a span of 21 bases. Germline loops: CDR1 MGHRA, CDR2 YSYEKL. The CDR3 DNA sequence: TGCGCCAGCAGCCAGGAACCAGCCCGGAAAACTTTTAACTATGGCTACACCTTC. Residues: CASSQEPARKTFNYGYTF.

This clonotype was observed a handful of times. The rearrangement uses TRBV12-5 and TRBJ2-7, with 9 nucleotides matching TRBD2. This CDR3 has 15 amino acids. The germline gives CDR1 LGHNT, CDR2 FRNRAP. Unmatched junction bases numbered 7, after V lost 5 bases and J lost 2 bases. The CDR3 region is CASGAGGGNPYEQYF. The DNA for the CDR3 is TGTGCTAGTGGTGCGGGAGGGGGGAATCCCTACGAGCAGTACTTC. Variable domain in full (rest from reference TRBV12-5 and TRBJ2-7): DARVTQTPRHKVTEMGQEVTMRCQPILGHNTVFWYRQTMMQGLELLAYFRNRAPLDDSGMPKDRFSAEMPDATLATLKIQPSEPRDSAVYFCASGAGGGNPYEQYFGPGTRLTVT.

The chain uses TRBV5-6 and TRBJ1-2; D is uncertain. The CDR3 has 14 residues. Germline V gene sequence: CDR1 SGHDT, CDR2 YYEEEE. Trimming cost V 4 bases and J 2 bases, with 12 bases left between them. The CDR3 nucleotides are TGTGCCAGCAGCCCGTTTATAACCAACTATGGCTACACCTTC. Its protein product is CASSPFITNYGYTF.

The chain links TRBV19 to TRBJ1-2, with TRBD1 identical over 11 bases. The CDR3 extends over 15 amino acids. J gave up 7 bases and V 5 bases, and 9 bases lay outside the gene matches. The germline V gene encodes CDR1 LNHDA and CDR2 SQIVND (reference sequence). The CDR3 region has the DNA TGTGCCAGTAGTGACCCGGGACAGGGGGATCCTGGCTACACCTTC. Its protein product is CASSDPGQGDPGYTF.

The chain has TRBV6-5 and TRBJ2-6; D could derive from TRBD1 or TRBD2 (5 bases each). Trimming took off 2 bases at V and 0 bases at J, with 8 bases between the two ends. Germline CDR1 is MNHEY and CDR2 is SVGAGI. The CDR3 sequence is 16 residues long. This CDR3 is CASSYGGNSGANVLTF. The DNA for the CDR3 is TGTGCCAGCAGTTACGGGGGAAACTCTGGGGCCAACGTCCTGACTTTC.

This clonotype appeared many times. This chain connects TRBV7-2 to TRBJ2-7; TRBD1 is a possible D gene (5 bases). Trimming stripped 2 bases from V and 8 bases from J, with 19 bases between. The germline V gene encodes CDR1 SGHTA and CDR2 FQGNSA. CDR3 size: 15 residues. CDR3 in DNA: TGTGCCAGCAGCTTACTTGAGACAGTCTCTTACAAGCAGTACTTC. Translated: CASSLLETVSYKQYF.

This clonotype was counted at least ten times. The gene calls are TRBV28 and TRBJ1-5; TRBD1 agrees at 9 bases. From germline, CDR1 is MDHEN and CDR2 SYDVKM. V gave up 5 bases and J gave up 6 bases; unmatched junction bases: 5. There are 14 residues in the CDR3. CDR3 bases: TGTGCCAGCAGTCAAACAGGGGGCGTTCAGCCCCAGCATTTT. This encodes CASSQTGGVQPQHF.

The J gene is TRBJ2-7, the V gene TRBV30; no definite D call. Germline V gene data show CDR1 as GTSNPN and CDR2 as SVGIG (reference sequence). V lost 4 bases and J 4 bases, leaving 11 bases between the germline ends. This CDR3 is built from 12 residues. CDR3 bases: TGTGCCTGGACCCCCGGGTCATACGAGCAGTACTTC. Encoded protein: CAWTPGSYEQYF.

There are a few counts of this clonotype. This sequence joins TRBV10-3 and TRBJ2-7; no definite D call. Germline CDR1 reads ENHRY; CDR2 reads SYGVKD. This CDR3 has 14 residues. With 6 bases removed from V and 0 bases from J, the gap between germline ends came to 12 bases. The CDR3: CAIRLDLSSYEQYF. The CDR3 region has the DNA TGTGCCATCAGGTTAGACTTAAGCTCCTACGAGCAGTACTTC.

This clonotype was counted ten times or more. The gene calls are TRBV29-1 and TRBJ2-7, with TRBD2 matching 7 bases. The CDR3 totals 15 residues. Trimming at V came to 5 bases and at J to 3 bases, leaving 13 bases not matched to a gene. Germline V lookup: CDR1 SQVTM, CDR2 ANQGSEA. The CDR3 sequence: CSVILLARPFYEQYF. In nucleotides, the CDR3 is TGCAGCGTTATTTTACTAGCGAGACCCTTCTACGAGCAGTACTTC.

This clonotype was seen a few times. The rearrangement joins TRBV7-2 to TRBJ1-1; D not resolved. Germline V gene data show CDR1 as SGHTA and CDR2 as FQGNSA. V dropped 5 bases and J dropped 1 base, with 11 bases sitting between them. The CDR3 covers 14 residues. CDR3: CASSALFRNTEAFF. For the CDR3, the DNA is TGTGCCAGCAGCGCCTTATTCCGGAACACTGAAGCTTTCTTT.

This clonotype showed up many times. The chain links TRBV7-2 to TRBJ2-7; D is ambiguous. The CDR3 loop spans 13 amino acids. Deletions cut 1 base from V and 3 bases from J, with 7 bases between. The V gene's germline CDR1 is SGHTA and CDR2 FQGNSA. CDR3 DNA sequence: TGTGCCAGCAGCTTAGATCCAGGCTACGAGCAGTACTTC. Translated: CASSLDPGYEQYF.

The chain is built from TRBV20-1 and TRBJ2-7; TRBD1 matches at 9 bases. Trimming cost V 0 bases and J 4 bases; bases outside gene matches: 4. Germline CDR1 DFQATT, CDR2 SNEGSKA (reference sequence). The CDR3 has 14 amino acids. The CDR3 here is CSARDRTGVYEQYF. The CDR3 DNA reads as TGCAGTGCTAGAGATAGGACAGGGGTGTACGAGCAGTACTTC.

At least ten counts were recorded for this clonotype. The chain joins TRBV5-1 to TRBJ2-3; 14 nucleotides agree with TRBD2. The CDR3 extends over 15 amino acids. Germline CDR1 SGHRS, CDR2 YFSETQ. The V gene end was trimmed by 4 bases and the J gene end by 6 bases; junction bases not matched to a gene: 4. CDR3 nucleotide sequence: TGCGCCAGCAGCCAGAGGACTAGCGGGGGGGATACGCAGTATTTT. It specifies CASSQRTSGGDTQYF.

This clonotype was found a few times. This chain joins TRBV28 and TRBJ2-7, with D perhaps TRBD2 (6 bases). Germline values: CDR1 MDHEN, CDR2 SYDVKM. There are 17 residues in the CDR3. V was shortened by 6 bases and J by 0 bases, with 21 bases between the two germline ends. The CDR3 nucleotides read TGTGCCAGCAGCCAAGTAGGTGGGACTGGGAGCTCCTACGAGCAGTACTTC. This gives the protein CASSQVGGTGSSYEQYF.